This T cell receptor (beta chain) was retrieved from a study of shared clonotypes between healthy human individuals. In this sample, this clone turned up a few times. The germline V and J ends were trimmed by 3 bases and 8 bases, with 17 bases remaining between them. Germline CDR1 is SGHRS and CDR2 is YFSETQ. The CDR3 extends over 14 amino acids. Generated by immunoSEQ multiplex PCR, the TCRdb table keeps only in-frame clones and is missing some. The sample includes under 1,100,000 clones, roughly 80% of them seen just once. This receptor was taken from a man younger than 35 in good health. The V gene is TRBV5-1, the J gene TRBJ1-2, with D perhaps matching TRBD1 (5 bases). Sequenced material: memory CD4+ T cells sorted from blood. The sample's subset: CD45RA-negative fraction. In nucleotides, the CDR3 is TGCGCCAGCAGCTCCGGGGACGAATGGAGGGGCTACACCTTC. It specifies CASSSGDEWRGYTF.